This T cell receptor beta chain was recorded in a study of cytomegalovirus exposure and HLA in healthy donors. Regarding the study as a whole: The authors excluded some V segments, including TRBV6-2 and TRBV6-3, as indistinguishable.

A remark on this clone: Its antigen is undetermined.

CDR1 and CDR2 from the germline V gene are MDHEN and SYDVKM. This CDR3 has 14 amino acids. V shed 1 base and J shed 9 bases, with 10 bases lying between them. The PCR used 60 Vbeta and 13 Jbeta primers. Only in-frame clones appear in the TCRdb table, and some are missing; sequencing was by immunoSEQ multiplex PCR. The table includes approximately 150,000 clones, over 70% detected once. This sequence joins TRBV28 and TRBJ1-6, with D maybe TRBD1 (6 bases). The source of this sequence is a young man in good health and CMV-seronegative. What was sequenced was PBMCs. The CDR3 here is CASSLFGQFSPLHF. CDR3 sequence (DNA): TGTGCCAGCAGTTTATTTGGACAGTTTTCACCCCTCCACTTT.